The sequence of this T cell receptor beta chain was determined in a study of T cells in tuberculosis. Study-wide background: Blood was taken before or within 7 days of anti-tuberculosis therapy.

Assay: immunoSEQ multiplex PCR; the TCRdb copy retains only in-frame clones and omits some. The profile shows approximately 40,000 clones, roughly 94% of them singletons. Trimming shortened V by 5 bases and J by 7 bases, and 14 bases separated the two germline ends. Per germline, CDR1 SGHNT and CDR2 YENEEA. The CDR3 sequence is 13 residues long. The study, taken as a whole, reports: Shorter CDR3-alpha in active tuberculosis partly drove smaller distances. Active tuberculosis alpha repertoires lay closer to GMM-specific TCRs than controls'.

This clone was picked up one time. Antigen: not known. The sample's time point: new active TB diagnosis, blood taken before or within 7 days of starting treatment. The chain combines TRBV11-3 with TRBJ1-2, with D maybe TRBD1 (5 bases). The specimen comprised PBMCs, sampled at tuberculosis diagnosis. This receptor was identified in an adult with tuberculosis. The DNA of the CDR3 is TGTGCCAGCAGCCAACCCGGGGGTCGTGGCTACACCTTC. This translates into CASSQPGGRGYTF.